A selection of T cell receptor beta chains follows, all from one sample in a study of blood T cell repertoires in COVID-19. Some clones are missing from TCRdb's copy, which holds only in-frame ones; the method was immunoSEQ multiplex PCR. The sample shows a few hundred thousand clones, approximately 90% of them seen only once. Sequencing input: PBMCs or T cells enriched from blood (not recorded which). These receptor sequences come from a woman aged 30 to 39 who had recovered from COVID-19. CDR3s include the opening cysteine and the closing phenylalanine or tryptophan. D genes are given only for firm matches. Clone size is given for some rows only: seen once, a few or many times, or a class if the clone is expanded.

J: TRBJ1-4
D: NA
size: once
V: TRBV4-1
CDR3: CASSQESGEKLFF
DNA: TGCGCCAGCAGCCAAGAATCGGGTGAAAAACTGTTTTTT

J: TRBJ2-2
D: TRBD1
size: NA
V: TRBV19
CDR3: CASSFWDRVNTGELFF
DNA: TGTGCCAGTAGTTTTTGGGACAGGGTAAACACCGGGGAGCTGTTTTTT

J: TRBJ2-3
D: NA
size: NA
V: TRBV12-5
CDR3: CASGFPRTDHTQYF
DNA: TGTGCTAGTGGTTTCCCTAGGACAGATCATACGCAGTATTTT

J: TRBJ2-2
D: NA
size: NA
V: TRBV25-1
CDR3: CASTGVGTGELFF
DNA: TGTGCCAGCACAGGGGTGGGTACCGGGGAGCTGTTTTTT

J: TRBJ1-4
D: TRBD1
size: NA
V: TRBV29-1
CDR3: CSATDRGTNEKLFF
DNA: TGCAGCGCCACCGACAGGGGCACTAATGAAAAACTGTTTTTT

J: TRBJ1-2
D: TRBD1
size: NA
V: TRBV19
CDR3: CASTLTGTGRLTNYGYTF
DNA: TGTGCCAGTACACTCACCGGGACAGGCCGCCTAACTAACTATGGCTACACCTTC

J: TRBJ2-7
D: NA
size: NA
V: TRBV11-2
CDR3: CASSLGGGGWGGEQYF
DNA: TGTGCCAGCAGCTTAGGGGGAGGGGGTTGGGGCGGCGAGCAGTACTTC

J: TRBJ2-5
D: TRBD1
size: once
V: TRBV7-2
CDR3: CASSLRQGGSRETQYF
DNA: TGTGCCAGCAGCCTGAGACAGGGTGGAAGTCGGGAGACCCAGTACTTC

J: TRBJ2-5
D: NA
size: NA
V: TRBV3-1/TRBV3-2
CDR3: CASSQNRPGGSGTQYF
DNA: TGTGCCAGCAGCCAAAACCGCCCGGGCGGGTCGGGGACCCAGTACTTC

J: TRBJ2-3
D: NA
size: NA
V: TRBV9
CDR3: CASSVATGVHTAQPTDTQYF
DNA: TGTGCCAGCAGCGTAGCTACGGGGGTCCATACCGCCCAACCCACAGATACGCAGTATTTT

J: TRBJ1-6
D: NA
size: once
V: TRBV30
CDR3: CAWSVIRGSYNSPLHF
DNA: TGTGCCTGGAGTGTAATAAGGGGGTCCTATAATTCACCCCTCCACTTT

J: TRBJ2-1
D: TRBD2
size: NA
V: TRBV5-1
CDR3: CASSRFAGGANEQFF
DNA: TGCGCCAGCAGCCGATTTGCCGGGGGGGCGAATGAGCAGTTCTTC

J: TRBJ1-5
D: NA
size: NA
V: TRBV19
CDR3: CASSEGDVGNQPQHF
DNA: TGTGCCAGTAGCGAGGGAGACGTCGGCAATCAGCCCCAGCATTTT

J: TRBJ2-7
D: NA
size: NA
V: TRBV29-1
CDR3: CSVEPQGSYEQYF
DNA: TGCAGCGTTGAACCACAGGGCTCCTACGAGCAGTACTTC

J: TRBJ1-5
D: NA
size: NA
V: TRBV20-1
CDR3: CSASSSGQHFGPQHF
DNA: TGCAGTGCTAGTTCGTCAGGACAGCACTTTGGGCCCCAGCATTTT

J: TRBJ2-7
D: TRBD1
size: NA
V: TRBV30
CDR3: CAWSVQGGREQYF
DNA: TGTGCCTGGAGTGTACAGGGGGGTCGGGAGCAGTACTTC

J: TRBJ2-1
D: NA
size: NA
V: TRBV7-3
CDR3: CASSALAGEQFF
DNA: TGTGCCAGCAGCGCCCTAGCTGGTGAGCAGTTCTTC

J: TRBJ2-5
D: TRBD2
size: NA
V: TRBV6-5
CDR3: CASSYSMGGETQYF
DNA: TGTGCCAGCAGTTACTCGATGGGGGGGGAGACCCAGTACTTC